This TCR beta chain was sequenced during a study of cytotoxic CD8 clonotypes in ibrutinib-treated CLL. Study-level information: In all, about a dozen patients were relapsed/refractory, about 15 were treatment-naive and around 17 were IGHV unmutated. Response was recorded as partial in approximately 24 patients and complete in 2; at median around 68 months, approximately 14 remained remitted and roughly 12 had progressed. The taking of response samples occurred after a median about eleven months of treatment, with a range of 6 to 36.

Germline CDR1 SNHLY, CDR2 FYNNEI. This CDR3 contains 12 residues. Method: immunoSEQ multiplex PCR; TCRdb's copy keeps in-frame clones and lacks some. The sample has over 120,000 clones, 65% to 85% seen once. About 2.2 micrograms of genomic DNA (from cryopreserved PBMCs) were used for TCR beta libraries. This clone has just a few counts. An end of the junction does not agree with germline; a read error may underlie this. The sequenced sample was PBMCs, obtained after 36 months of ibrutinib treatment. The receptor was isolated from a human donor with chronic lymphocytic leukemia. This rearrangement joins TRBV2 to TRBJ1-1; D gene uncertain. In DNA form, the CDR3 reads TGTGCCAGCAGTGACTTGAACTCTGAAGCTTTCTTT. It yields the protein CASSDLNSEAFF.